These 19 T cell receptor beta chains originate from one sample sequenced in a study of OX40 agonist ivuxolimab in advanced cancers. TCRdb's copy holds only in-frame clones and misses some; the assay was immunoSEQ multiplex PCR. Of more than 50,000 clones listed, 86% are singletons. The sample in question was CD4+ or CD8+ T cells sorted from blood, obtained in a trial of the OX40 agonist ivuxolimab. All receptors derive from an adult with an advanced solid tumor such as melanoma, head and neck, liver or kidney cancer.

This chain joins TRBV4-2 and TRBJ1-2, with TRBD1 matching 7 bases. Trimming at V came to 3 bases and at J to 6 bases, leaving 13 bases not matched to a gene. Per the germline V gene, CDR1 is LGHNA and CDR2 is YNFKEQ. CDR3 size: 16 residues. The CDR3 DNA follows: TGTGCCAGCAGCCAGGCCCTAACAGGGGAGAAAGATGGCTACACCTTC. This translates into CASSQALTGEKDGYTF.

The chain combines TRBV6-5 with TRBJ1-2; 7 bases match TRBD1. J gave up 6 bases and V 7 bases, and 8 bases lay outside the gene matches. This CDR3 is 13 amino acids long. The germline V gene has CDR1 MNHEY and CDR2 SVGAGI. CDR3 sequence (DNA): TGTGCCAGCAAAGGGACAGTGCCTCATGGCTACACCTTC. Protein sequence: CASKGTVPHGYTF.

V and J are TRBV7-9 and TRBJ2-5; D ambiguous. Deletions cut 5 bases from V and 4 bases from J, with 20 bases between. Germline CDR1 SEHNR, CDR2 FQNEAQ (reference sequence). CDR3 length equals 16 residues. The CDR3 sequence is CASSPEADPPVETQYF. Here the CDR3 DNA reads TGTGCCAGCAGCCCTGAGGCGGACCCTCCCGTAGAGACCCAGTACTTC. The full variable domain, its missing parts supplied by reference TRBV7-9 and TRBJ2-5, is DTGVSQNPRHKITKRGQNVTFRCDPISEHNRLYWYRQTLGQGPEFLTYFQNEAQLEKSRLLSDRFSAERPKGSFSTLEIQRTEQGDSAMYLCASSPEADPPVETQYFGPGTRLLVL.

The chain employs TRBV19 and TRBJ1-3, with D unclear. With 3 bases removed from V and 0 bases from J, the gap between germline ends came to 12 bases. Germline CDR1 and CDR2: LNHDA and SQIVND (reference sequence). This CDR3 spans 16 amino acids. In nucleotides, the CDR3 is TGTGCCAGTAGTATCACGGTGGAGTACTCTGGAAACACCATATATTTT. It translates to CASSITVEYSGNTIYF.

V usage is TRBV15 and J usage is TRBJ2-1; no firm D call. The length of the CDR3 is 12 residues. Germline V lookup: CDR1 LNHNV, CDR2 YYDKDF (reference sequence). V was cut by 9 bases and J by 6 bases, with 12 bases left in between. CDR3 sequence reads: CATSGWPNEQFF. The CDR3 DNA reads TGTGCCACATCTGGTTGGCCCAATGAGCAGTTCTTC.

The CDR3 loop reads CASSLITARDGYTF. CDR3 in DNA: TGTGCCAGCAGCTTAATCACAGCCCGGGATGGCTACACCTTC. V and J are TRBV7-9 and TRBJ1-2; D unclear. Deletions cut 2 bases from V and 6 bases from J, with 13 bases between. Germline V gene lookup returns CDR1 SEHNR and CDR2 FQNEAQ (reference sequence). The CDR3 has 14 amino acids.

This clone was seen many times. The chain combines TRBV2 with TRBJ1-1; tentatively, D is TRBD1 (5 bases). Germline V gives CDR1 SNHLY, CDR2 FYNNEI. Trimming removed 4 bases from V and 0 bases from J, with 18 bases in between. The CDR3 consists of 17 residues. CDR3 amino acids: CASSGRTDTLMNTEAFF. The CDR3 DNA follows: TGTGCCAGCAGTGGTAGGACGGACACCCTCATGAACACTGAAGCTTTCTTT.

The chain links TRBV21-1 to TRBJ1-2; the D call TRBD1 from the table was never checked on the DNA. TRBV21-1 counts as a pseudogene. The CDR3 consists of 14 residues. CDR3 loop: CASSKTGDDYGYTF. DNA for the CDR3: TGTGCCAGCAGCAAGACAGGGGATGACTATGGCTACACCTTC.

The CDR3 DNA sequence: TGTGCCAGCGCGGGCAGCCTCAAACTGTTTTTT. As protein: CASAGSLKLFF. The rearrangement links TRBV7-9 to TRBJ1-4; the D is unclear. CDR3 size: 11 residues. Germline V gene data show CDR1 as SEHNR and CDR2 as FQNEAQ (reference sequence). The V gene lost 8 bases and the J gene lost 11 bases, with 12 bases spanning the gap. Filled out from reference TRBV7-9 and TRBJ1-4, the complete variable domain reads DTGVSQNPRHKITKRGQNVTFRCDPISEHNRLYWYRQTLGQGPEFLTYFQNEAQLEKSRLLSDRFSAERPKGSFSTLEIQRTEQGDSAMYLCASAGSLKLFFGSGTQLSVL.

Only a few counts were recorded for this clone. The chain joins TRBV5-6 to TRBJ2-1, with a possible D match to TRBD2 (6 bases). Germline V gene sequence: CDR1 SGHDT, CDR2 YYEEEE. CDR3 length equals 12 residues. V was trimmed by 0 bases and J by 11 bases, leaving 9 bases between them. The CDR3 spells CASSLERAKQFF. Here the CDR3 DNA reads TGTGCCAGCAGCTTGGAGCGGGCAAAGCAGTTCTTC.

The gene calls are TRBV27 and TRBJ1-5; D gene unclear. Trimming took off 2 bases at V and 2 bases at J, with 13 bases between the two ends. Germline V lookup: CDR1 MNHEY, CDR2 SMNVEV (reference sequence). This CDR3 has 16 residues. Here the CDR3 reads CASSLKAARGNQPQHF. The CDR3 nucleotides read TGTGCCAGCAGTTTAAAGGCAGCTCGAGGCAATCAGCCCCAGCATTTT.

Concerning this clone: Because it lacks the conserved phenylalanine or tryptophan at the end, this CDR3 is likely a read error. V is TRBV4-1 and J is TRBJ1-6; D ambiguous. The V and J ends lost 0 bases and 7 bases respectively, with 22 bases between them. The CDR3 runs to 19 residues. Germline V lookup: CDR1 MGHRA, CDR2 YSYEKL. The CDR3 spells CASSQDSGTSVLGNSPLHL. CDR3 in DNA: TGCGCCAGCAGCCAAGATAGTGGTACGAGTGTTCTGGGGAATTCACCCCTCCACCTT.

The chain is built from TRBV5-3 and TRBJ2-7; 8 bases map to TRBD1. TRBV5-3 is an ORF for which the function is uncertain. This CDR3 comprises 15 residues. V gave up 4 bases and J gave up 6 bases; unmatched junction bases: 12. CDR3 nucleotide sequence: TGTGCCAGAAGCCAGGACAGGGCCCCAGAGTCCGAGCAGTACTTC. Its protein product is CARSQDRAPESEQYF.

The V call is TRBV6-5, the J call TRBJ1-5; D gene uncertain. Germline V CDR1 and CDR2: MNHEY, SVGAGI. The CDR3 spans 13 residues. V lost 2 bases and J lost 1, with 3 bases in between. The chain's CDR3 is CASSYESNQPQHF. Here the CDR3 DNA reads TGTGCCAGCAGTTACGAGAGCAATCAGCCCCAGCATTTT.

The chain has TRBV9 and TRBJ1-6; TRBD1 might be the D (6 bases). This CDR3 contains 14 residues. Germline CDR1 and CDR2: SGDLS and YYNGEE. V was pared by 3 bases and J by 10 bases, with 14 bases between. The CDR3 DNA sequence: TGTGCCAGCAGCGCCGTGACAGGAGCCTCACCCCTCCACTTT. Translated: CASSAVTGASPLHF.

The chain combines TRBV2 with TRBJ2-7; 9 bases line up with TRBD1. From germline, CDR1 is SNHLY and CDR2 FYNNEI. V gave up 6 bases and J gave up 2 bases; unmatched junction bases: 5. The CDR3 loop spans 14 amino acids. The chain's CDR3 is CASSSDRGTYEQYF. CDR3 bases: TGTGCCAGCAGCTCGGACAGGGGCACCTACGAGCAGTACTTC.

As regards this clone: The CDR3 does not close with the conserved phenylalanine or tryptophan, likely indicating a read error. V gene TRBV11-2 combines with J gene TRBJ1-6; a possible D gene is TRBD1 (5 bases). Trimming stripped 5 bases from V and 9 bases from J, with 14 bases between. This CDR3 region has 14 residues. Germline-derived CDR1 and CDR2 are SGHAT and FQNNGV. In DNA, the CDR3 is TGTGCCAGCAGCGCCGGACAAGGTGGTTCACCCCTCCACCTT. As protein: CASSAGQGGSPLHL.

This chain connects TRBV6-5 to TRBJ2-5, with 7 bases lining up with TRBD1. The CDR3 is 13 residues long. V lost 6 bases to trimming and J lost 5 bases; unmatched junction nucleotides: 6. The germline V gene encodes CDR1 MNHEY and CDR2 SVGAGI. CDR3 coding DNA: TGTGCCAGCAGCCCCACAGGGGCGGAGACCCAGTACTTC. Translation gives CASSPTGAETQYF.

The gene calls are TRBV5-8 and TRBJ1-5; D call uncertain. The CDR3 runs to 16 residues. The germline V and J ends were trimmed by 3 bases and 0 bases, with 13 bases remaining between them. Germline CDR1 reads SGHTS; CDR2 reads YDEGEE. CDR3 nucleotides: TGTGCCAGCAGCTCATCACCCGACGATAGCAATCAGCCCCAGCATTTT. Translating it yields CASSSSPDDSNQPQHF.